A selection of T cell receptor beta chains follows, all from one sample in a study of cytomegalovirus exposure and HLA in healthy donors. Sequencing used immunoSEQ multiplex PCR; TCRdb keeps in-frame clones, though not all of them. Of 100,000 to 150,000 clones listed, 83% are singletons. Sequencing was done on a sample of PBMCs. The receptors stem from a woman in her 40s in good health and CMV-seropositive. Each CDR3 is given with its conserved first and last residue. A D gene is named only where the DNA matches it firmly. A row's size may be missing; if present it is once, few, many or a size class.

>NA|NA|TRBJ2-1|TRBV19
CASSIGTSQPNEQFF
TGTGCCAGTAGTATAGGCACATCTCAACCCAATGAGCAGTTCTTC
>NA|NA|TRBJ2-7|TRBV27
CASSSYLRAPSYEQYF
TGTGCCAGCAGTTCCTACCTGAGGGCCCCCTCCTACGAGCAGTACTTC
>TRBD1|NA|TRBJ2-7|TRBV5-1
CASSQIRPGQGPEQYF
TGCGCCAGCAGCCAAATACGCCCGGGACAGGGGCCCGAGCAGTACTTC
>NA|NA|TRBJ2-2|TRBV11-2
CASSPLERPGELFF
TGTGCCAGCAGCCCCCTCGAGCGTCCCGGGGAGCTGTTTTTT
>TRBD2|NA|TRBJ2-7|TRBV6-5
CASKGLAGAREQYF
TGTGCCAGCAAGGGACTAGCGGGAGCACGGGAGCAGTACTTC
>TRBD2|NA|TRBJ2-2|TRBV30
CAWRNSGSGELFF
TGTGCCTGGAGGAATAGCGGGAGCGGGGAGCTGTTTTTT
>NA|NA|TRBJ2-2|TRBV2
CASTLTGHVTGELFF
TGTGCCAGCACCCTCACTGGACATGTCACCGGGGAGCTGTTTTTT
>TRBD2|NA|TRBJ2-5|TRBV11-2
CASSLGGREGTQYF
TGTGCCAGCAGCTTAGGAGGCAGGGAGGGGACCCAGTACTTC
>NA|NA|TRBJ2-7|TRBV14
CASSQGPVSSYEQYF
TGTGCCAGCAGCCAAGGTCCGGTTAGCTCCTACGAGCAGTACTTC
>TRBD1|NA|TRBJ1-2|TRBV11-2
CASSLVGQGYVYTF
TGTGCCAGCAGCTTAGTGGGACAGGGGTATGTCTACACCTTC
>NA|NA|TRBJ1-1|TRBV9
CASSVGAGDTEAFF
TGTGCCAGCAGCGTAGGGGCCGGGGACACTGAAGCTTTCTTT
>NA|NA|TRBJ2-7|TRBV14
CASSHYRDYEQYF
TGTGCCAGCAGCCATTACAGAGATTACGAGCAGTACTTC
>NA|NA|TRBJ1-1|TRBV19
CASSLLGQRNTEAFF
TGTGCCAGTAGTTTGCTTGGACAGAGGAACACTGAAGCTTTCTTT
>TRBD1|NA|TRBJ1-6|TRBV29-1
CSVRQGSTNNSPLHF
TGCAGCGTTCGACAGGGGAGCACTAATAATTCACCCCTCCACTTT
>NA|NA|TRBJ1-1|TRBV5-1
CASSLNSQNTEAFF
TGCGCCAGCAGCTTGAACAGCCAGAACACTGAAGCTTTCTTT
>TRBD2|NA|TRBJ2-1|TRBV7-9
CSSSLGTRTRGIEQFF
TGTTCCAGCAGCCTCGGAACCCGGACTAGGGGTATTGAGCAGTTCTTC
>NA|NA|TRBJ2-4|TRBV6-1
CASSELLSRDIQYF
TGTGCCAGCAGTGAACTGTTATCTAGAGACATTCAGTACTTC
>NA|NA|TRBJ1-5|TRBV9
CASSGTIWGRNNQPQHF
TGTGCCAGCAGCGGGACCATATGGGGCCGGAACAATCAGCCCCAGCATTTT
>TRBD1|NA|TRBJ2-7|TRBV27
CASSRDSYEQYF
TGTGCCAGCAGCCGGGACAGCTACGAGCAGTACTTC
>TRBD2|NA|TRBJ2-1|TRBV5-5
CASSLGSGRAYEQFF
TGTGCCAGCAGCTTGGGAAGCGGGAGGGCCTATGAGCAGTTCTTC
>NA|once|TRBJ1-1|TRBV7-9
CASSLATGVYGEAFF
TGTGCCAGCAGCTTAGCAACCGGAGTTTATGGTGAAGCTTTCTTT
>NA|NA|TRBJ2-4|TRBV10-3
CAISDHQGGSAKNIQYF
TGTGCCATCAGTGACCATCAGGGGGGATCTGCCAAAAACATTCAGTACTTC
>NA|NA|TRBJ2-3|TRBV2
CAGEATDTQYF
TGTGCCGGTGAGGCGACAGATACGCAGTATTTT
>NA|NA|TRBJ1-2|TRBV19
CASRDRGALWGYTF
TGTGCCAGTAGAGACCGTGGAGCCTTGTGGGGCTACACCTTC
>NA|NA|TRBJ2-7|TRBV14
CASSQVRSIKYF
TGTGCCAGCAGCCAAGTCAGGTCAATAAAGTACTTC
>NA|few|TRBJ2-7|TRBV6-5
CASSYGSGSSYEQYF
TGTGCCAGCAGTTACGGGTCGGGTAGCTCCTACGAGCAGTACTTC
>NA|NA|TRBJ1-4|TRBV5-1
CASSLLGVGEKLFF
TGCGCCAGCAGCTTGTTAGGGGTAGGCGAAAAACTGTTTTTT
>TRBD2|NA|TRBJ2-3|TRBV29-1
CSVDWTRGADTQYF
TGCAGCGTTGATTGGACTAGAGGTGCAGATACGCAGTATTTT
>TRBD2|NA|TRBJ2-1|TRBV29-1
CSVDEAGTSGRNEQFF
TGCAGCGTTGACGAAGCCGGGACTAGCGGGAGGAATGAGCAGTTCTTC
>NA|once|TRBJ1-3|TRBV6-5
CASSLRGGFVNTIYF
TGTGCCAGTAGCTTACGAGGGGGTTTTGTCAACACCATATATTTT
>TRBD1|NA|TRBJ2-2|TRBV5-6
CASSLWQGADTGELFF
TGTGCCAGCAGCTTGTGGCAGGGGGCTGACACCGGGGAGCTGTTTTTT
>TRBD2|NA|TRBJ2-7|TRBV2
CASSTSGRYEQYF
TGTGCCAGCAGTACTAGCGGGCGCTACGAGCAGTACTTC
>TRBD2|NA|TRBJ2-1|TRBV5-1
CASKREGPNEQFF
TGCGCCAGCAAGCGGGAAGGGCCCAATGAGCAGTTCTTC
>TRBD1|NA|TRBJ1-3|TRBV7-6
CASSPRDRVSGNTIYF
TGTGCCAGCAGCCCGCGGGACAGGGTCTCCGGAAACACCATATATTTT
>NA|NA|TRBJ2-7|TRBV23-1
CASRTETYEQYF
TGCGCCAGCAGGACAGAAACCTACGAGCAGTACTTC
>NA|once|TRBJ1-2|TRBV2
CASAAPPGTPRRDGYTF
TGTGCCAGCGCCGCGCCCCCGGGGACGCCTAGGAGGGATGGCTACACCTTC
>TRBD2|NA|TRBJ2-7|TRBV4-1
CASSQGPSGSVLDEQYF
TGCGCCAGCAGCCAAGGCCCTAGCGGGAGTGTCCTCGACGAGCAGTACTTC
>TRBD1|NA|TRBJ1-5|TRBV5-1
CASKFGPDRGGGLDQPQHF
TGCGCCAGCAAGTTTGGTCCTGACAGGGGCGGAGGGCTGGATCAGCCCCAGCATTTT
>NA|NA|TRBJ2-7|TRBV15
CATSRDYSYEQYF
TGTGCCACCAGCAGAGACTACTCCTACGAGCAGTACTTC
>NA|NA|TRBJ1-3|TRBV6-5
CASSKTTGNTVYF
TGTGCCAGCAGCAAGACAACTGGAAACACCGTATATTTT
>TRBD1|NA|TRBJ2-7|TRBV7-8
CASMTGSLHEQYF
TGTGCCAGTATGACAGGGTCTCTTCACGAGCAGTACTTC
>NA|once|TRBJ2-7|TRBV7-9
CASSLGREGFYEQYF
TGTGCCAGCAGCTTGGGCAGGGAAGGCTTCTACGAGCAGTACTTC
>NA|NA|TRBJ2-1|TRBV7-3
CASSLRAGVYNEQFF
TGTGCCAGCAGCTTAAGGGCAGGGGTATACAATGAGCAGTTCTTC
>NA|NA|TRBJ2-7|TRBV5-4
CASSSRLGGLAYEQYF
TGTGCCAGCAGCAGTCGGTTAGGCGGTCTTGCTTACGAGCAGTACTTC
>TRBD1|once|TRBJ1-1|TRBV6-5
CASRDRGGNTEAFF
TGTGCCAGTCGGGACAGGGGTGGGAACACTGAAGCTTTCTTT
>NA|NA|TRBJ1-5|TRBV10-2
CASSELSQPQHF
TGCGCCAGCAGTGAGTTGAGTCAGCCCCAGCATTTT
>TRBD2|NA|TRBJ2-5|TRBV19
CASSQREPPKTQYF
TGTGCCAGTAGTCAGCGGGAGCCCCCGAAGACCCAGTACTTC
>TRBD2|NA|TRBJ2-1|TRBV19
CASTARGGRSYNEQFF
TGTGCCAGTACCGCTCGTGGCGGGAGGTCCTACAATGAGCAGTTCTTC
>NA|NA|TRBJ1-2|TRBV28
CASLLGGFNYGYTF
TGTGCCAGCCTTTTAGGGGGTTTTAACTATGGCTACACCTTC
>NA|NA|TRBJ1-2|TRBV21-1
CASSKLGRHTSNYGYTF
TGTGCCAGCAGCAAACTTGGCAGACACACCTCTAACTATGGCTACACCTTC
>NA|NA|TRBJ2-7|TRBV30
CAWSETTRLREQYF
TGTGCCTGGAGTGAAACTACCCGGTTGAGGGAGCAGTACTTC
>NA|NA|TRBJ2-1|TRBV15
CATSAAYNEQFF
TGTGCCACCTCCGCGGCATACAATGAGCAGTTCTTC